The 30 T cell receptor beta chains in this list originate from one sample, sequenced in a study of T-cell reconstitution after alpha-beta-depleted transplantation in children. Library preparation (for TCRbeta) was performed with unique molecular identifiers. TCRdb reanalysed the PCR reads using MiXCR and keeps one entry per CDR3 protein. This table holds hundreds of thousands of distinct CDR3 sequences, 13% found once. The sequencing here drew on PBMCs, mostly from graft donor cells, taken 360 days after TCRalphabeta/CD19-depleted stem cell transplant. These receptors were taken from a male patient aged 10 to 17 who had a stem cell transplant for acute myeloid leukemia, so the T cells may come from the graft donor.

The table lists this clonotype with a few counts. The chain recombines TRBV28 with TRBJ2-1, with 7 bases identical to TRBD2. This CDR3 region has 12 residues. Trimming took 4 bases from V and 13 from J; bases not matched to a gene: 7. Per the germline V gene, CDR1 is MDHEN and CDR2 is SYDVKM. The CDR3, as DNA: TGTGCCAGCAGTTCCTTGACTAGCTCCCAGTTCTTC. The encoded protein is CASSSLTSSQFF.

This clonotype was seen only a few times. The CDR3 reads CASSLGTGVVIQYF. CDR3 bases: TGTGCCAGCAGTTTAGGGACAGGGGTTGTCATTCAGTACTTC. The chain employs TRBV28 and TRBJ2-4; 10 positions match TRBD1. Germline assignment: CDR1 MDHEN and CDR2 SYDVKM. J gave up 9 bases and V 2 bases, and 4 bases lay outside the gene matches. The CDR3 loop spans 14 amino acids.

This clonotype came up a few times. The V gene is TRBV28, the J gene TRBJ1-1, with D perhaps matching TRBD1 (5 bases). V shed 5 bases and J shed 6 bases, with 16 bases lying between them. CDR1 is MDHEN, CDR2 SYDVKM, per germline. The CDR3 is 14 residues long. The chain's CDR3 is CASSPAGRFAEAFF. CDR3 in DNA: TGTGCCAGCAGTCCAGCAGGGAGGTTCGCTGAAGCTTTCTTT.

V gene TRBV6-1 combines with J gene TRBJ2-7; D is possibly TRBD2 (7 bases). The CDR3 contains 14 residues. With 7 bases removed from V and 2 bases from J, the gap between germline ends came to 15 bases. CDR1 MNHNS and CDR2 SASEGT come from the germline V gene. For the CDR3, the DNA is TGTGCCAGCATTGCGGGGGCCCGACCCTACGAGCAGTACTTC. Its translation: CASIAGARPYEQYF.

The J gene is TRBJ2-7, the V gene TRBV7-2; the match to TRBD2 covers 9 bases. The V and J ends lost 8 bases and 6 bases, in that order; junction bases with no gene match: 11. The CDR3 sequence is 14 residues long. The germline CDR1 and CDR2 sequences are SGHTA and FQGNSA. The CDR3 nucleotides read TGTGCCAGCGGTTCAAGGGGACTAGCTCTCGAGCAGTACTTC. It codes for CASGSRGLALEQYF. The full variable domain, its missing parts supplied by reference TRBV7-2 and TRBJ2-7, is GAGVSQSPSNKVTEKGKDVELRCDPISGHTALYWYRQSLGQGLEFLIYFQGNSAPDKSGLPSDRFSAERTGGSVSTLTIQRTQQEDSAVYLCASGSRGLALEQYFGPGTRLTVT.

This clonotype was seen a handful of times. The CDR3 here is CASSPSDRGKNDYGYTF. The CDR3 DNA is TGTGCCAGCAGCCCATCTGACAGGGGGAAGAATGACTATGGCTACACCTTC. This rearrangement joins TRBV4-2 to TRBJ1-2; 9 bases are shared with TRBD1. This CDR3 region has 17 residues. The germline gives CDR1 LGHNA, CDR2 YNFKEQ. Trimming at V came to 4 bases and at J to 3 bases, leaving 12 bases not matched to a gene.

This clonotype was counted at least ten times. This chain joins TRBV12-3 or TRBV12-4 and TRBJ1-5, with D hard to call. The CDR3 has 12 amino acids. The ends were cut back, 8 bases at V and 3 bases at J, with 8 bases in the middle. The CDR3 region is CASQSDNQPQHF. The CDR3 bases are TGTGCCAGCCAGTCGGACAATCAGCCCCAGCATTTT.

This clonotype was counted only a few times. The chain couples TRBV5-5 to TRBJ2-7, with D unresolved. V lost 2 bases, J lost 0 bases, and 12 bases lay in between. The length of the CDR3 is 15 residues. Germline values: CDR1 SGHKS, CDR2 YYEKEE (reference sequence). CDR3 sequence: CASSLLGPYSYEQYF. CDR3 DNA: TGTGCCAGCAGCTTATTAGGGCCCTACTCCTACGAGCAGTACTTC. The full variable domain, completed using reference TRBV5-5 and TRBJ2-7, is DAGVTQSPTHLIKTRGQQVTLRCSPISGHKSVSWYQQVLGQGPQFIFQYYEKEERGRGNFPDRFSARQFPNYSSELNVNALLLGDSALYLCASSLLGPYSYEQYFGPGTRLTVT.

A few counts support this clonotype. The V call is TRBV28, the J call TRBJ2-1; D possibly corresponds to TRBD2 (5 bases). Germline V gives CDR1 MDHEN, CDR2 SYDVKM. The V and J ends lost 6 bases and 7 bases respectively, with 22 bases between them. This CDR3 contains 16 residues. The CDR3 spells CASRPNPRGKHNEQFF. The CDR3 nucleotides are TGTGCCAGCAGACCCAACCCTCGGGGAAAACATAATGAGCAGTTCTTC.

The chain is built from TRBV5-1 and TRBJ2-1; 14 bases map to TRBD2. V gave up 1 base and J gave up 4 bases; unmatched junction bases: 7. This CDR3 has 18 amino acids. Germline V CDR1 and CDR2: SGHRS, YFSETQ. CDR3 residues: CASSLPGLAGVGYNEQFF. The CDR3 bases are TGCGCCAGCAGCTTGCCGGGACTAGCGGGAGTAGGGTACAATGAGCAGTTCTTC.

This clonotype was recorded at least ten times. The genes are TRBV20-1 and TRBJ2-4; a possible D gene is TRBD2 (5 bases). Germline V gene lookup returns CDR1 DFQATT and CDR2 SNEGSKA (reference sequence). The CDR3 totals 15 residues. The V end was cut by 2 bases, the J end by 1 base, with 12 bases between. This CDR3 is CSARKDRGAKNIQYF. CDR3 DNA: TGCAGTGCTAGAAAAGATCGGGGTGCCAAAAACATTCAGTACTTC.

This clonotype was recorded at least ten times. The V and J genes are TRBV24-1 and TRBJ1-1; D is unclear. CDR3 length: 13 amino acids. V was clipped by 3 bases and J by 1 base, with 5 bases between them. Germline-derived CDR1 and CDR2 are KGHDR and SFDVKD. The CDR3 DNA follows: TGTGCCACCAGTGATATCAGGAACACTGAAGCTTTCTTT. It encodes CATSDIRNTEAFF.

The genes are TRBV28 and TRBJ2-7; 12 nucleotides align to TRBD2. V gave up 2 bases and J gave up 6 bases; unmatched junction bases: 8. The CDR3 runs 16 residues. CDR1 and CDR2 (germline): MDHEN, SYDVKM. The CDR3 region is CASSLGGLAGSIEQYF. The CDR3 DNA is TGTGCCAGCAGTTTAGGCGGACTAGCGGGATCGATCGAGCAGTACTTC.

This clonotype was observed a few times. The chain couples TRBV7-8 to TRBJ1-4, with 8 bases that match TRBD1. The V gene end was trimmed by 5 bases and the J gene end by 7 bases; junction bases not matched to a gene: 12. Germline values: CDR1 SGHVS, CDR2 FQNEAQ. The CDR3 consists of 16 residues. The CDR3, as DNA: TGTGCCAGCAGCCTGACAGGGGAGGGCCCGGTTGAAAAACTGTTTTTT. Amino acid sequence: CASSLTGEGPVEKLFF.

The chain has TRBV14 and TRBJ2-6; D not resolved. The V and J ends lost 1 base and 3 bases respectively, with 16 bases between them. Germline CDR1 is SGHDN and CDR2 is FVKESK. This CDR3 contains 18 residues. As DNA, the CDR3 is TGTGCCAGCAGCCAAGTTGTTGGTGGGGTCGGTGGGGCCAACGTCCTGACTTTC. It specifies CASSQVVGGVGGANVLTF.

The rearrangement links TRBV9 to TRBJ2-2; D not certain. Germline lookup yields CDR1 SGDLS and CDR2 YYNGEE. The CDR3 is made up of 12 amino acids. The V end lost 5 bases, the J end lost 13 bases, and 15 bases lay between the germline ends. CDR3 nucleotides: TGTGCCAGCAGTCCCCGCTCTCAGTGGCTGTTTTTT. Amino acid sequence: CASSPRSQWLFF.

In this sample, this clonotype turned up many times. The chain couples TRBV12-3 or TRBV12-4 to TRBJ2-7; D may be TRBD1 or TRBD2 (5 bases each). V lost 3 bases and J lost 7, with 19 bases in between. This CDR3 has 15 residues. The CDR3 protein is CASSFVGTLRWEQYF. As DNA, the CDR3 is TGTGCCAGCAGTTTCGTGGGGACCCTACGATGGGAGCAGTACTTC.

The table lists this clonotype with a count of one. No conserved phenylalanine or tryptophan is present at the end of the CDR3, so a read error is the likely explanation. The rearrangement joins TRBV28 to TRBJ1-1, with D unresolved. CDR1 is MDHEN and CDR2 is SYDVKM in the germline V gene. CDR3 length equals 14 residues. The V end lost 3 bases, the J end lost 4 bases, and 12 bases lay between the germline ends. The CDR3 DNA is TGTGCCAGCAGTTTGCCCGATCCGGGCACTGAAGCTTTCTCT. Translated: CASSLPDPGTEAFS.

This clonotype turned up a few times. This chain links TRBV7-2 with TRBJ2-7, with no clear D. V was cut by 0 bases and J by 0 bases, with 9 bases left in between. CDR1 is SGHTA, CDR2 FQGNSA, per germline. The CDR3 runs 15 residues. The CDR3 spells CASSLALTISYEQYF. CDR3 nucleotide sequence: TGTGCCAGCAGCTTAGCCCTCACTATCTCCTACGAGCAGTACTTC.

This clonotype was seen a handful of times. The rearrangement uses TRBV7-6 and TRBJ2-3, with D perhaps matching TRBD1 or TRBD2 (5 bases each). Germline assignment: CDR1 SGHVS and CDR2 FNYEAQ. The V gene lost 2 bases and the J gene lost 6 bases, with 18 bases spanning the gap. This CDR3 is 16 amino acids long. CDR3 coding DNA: TGTGCCAGCAGCTTAAGGCGGACTCCAGGGTCGGATACGCAGTATTTT. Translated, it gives CASSLRRTPGSDTQYF.

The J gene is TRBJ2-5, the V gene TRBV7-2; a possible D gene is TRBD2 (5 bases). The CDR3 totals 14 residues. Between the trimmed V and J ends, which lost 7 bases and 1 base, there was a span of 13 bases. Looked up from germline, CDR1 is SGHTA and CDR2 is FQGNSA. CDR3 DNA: TGTGCCAGCATGATTGGCGGGCTCCAAGAGACCCAGTACTTC. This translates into CASMIGGLQETQYF.

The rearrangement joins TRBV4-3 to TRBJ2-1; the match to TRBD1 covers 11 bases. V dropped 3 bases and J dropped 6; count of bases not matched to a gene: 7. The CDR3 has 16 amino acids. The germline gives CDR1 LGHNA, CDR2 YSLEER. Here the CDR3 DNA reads TGCGCCAGCAGCCACGTCTCCGGGACAGGGGGCAATGAGCAGTTCTTC. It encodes CASSHVSGTGGNEQFF.

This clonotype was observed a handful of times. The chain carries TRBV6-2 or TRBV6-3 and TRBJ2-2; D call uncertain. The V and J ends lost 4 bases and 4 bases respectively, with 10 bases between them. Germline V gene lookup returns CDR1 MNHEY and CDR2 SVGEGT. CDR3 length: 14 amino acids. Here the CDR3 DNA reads TGTGCCAGCAGTTTATTAGATCCCACCGGGGAGCTGTTTTTT. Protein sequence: CASSLLDPTGELFF.

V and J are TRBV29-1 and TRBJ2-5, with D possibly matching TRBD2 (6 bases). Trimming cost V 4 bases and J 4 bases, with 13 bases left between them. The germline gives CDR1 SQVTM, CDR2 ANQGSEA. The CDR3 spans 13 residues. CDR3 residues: CSVGKAGPETQYF. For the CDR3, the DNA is TGCAGCGTTGGAAAGGCGGGACCAGAGACCCAGTACTTC.

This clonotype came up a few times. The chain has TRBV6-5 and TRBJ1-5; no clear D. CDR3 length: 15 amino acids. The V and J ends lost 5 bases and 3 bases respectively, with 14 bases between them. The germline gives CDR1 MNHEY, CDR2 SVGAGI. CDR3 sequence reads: CASSPTGPINQPQHF. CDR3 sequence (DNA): TGTGCCAGCAGTCCCACCGGACCGATCAATCAGCCCCAGCATTTT.

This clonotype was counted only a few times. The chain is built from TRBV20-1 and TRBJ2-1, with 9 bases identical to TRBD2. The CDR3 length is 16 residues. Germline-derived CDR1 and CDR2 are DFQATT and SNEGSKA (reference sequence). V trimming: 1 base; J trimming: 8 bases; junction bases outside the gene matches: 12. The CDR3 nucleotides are TGCAGTGCTAGAGCGCGTGCTAGCGGGGTCGTAGATGAGCAGTTCTTC. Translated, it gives CSARARASGVVDEQFF.

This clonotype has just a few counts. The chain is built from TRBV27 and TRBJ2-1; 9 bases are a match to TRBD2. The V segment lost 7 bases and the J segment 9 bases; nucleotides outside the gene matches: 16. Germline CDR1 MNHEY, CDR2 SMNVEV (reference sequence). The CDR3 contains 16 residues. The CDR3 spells CASTRLAGKPSGEQFF. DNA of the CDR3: TGTGCCAGCACGCGTCTAGCGGGAAAACCTTCCGGTGAGCAGTTCTTC.

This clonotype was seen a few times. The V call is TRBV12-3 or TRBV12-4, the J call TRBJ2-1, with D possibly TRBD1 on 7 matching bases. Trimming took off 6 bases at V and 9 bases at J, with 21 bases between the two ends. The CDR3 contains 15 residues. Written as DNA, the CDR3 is TGTGCCAGCAGCCCCAGGGGGGCAGGGGAGGTTGAGCAGTTCTTC. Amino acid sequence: CASSPRGAGEVEQFF.

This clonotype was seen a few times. CDR3 residues: CASTPRGSTSGRADEQYF. CDR3 bases: TGTGCCAGCACCCCTAGGGGCTCTACTAGCGGGAGGGCAGACGAGCAGTACTTC. V usage is TRBV28 and J usage is TRBJ2-7; 13 bases line up with TRBD2. Germline CDR1 MDHEN, CDR2 SYDVKM. The CDR3 extends over 18 amino acids. V gave up 7 bases and J gave up 5 bases; unmatched junction bases: 17.

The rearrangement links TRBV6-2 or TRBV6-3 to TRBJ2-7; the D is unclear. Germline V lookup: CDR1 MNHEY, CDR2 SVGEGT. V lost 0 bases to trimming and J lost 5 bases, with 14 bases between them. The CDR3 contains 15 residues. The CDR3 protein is CASSYSPLDGDEQYF. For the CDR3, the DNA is TGTGCCAGCAGTTACTCGCCCTTGGATGGAGACGAGCAGTACTTC.